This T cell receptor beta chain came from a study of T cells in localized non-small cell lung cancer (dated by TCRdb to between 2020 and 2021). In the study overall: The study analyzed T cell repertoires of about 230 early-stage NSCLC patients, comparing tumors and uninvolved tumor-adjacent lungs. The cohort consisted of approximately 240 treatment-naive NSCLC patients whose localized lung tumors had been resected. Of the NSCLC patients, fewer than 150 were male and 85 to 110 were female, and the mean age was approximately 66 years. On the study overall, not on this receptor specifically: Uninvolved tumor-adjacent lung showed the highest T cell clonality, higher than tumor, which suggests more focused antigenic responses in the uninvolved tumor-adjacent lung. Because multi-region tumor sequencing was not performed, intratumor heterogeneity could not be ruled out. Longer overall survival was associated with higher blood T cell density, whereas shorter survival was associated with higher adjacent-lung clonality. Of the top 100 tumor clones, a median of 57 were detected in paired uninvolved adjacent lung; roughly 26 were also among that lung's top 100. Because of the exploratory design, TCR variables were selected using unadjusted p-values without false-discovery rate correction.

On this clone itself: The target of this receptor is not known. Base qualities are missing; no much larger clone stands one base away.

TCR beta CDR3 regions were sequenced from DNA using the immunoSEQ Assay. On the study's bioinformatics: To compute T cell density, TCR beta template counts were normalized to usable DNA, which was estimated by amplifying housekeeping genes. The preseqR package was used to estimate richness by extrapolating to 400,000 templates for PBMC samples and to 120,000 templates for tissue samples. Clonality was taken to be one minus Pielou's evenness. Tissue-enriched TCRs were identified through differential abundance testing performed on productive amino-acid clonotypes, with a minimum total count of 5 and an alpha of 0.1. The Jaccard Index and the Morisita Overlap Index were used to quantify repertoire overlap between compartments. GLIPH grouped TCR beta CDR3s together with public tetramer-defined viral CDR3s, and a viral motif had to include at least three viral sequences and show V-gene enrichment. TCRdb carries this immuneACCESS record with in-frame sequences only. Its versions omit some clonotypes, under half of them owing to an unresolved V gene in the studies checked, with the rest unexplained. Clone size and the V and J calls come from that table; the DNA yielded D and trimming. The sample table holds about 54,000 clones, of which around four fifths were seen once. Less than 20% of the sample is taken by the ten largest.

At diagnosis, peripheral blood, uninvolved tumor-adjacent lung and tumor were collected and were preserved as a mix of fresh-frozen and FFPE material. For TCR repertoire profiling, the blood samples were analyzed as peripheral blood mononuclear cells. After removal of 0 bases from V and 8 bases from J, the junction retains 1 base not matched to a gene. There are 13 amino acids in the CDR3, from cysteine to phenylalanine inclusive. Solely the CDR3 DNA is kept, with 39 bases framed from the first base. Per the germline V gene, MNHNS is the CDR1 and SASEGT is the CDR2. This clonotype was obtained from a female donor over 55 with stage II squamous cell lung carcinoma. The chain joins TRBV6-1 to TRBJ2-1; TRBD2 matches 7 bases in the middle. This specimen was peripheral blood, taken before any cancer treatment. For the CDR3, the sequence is CASSEAGRDEQFF. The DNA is TGTGCCAGCAGTGAAGCGGGGAGGGATGAGCAGTTCTTC.